Listed below are T cell receptor beta chains from one sample, sequenced in a study of early T cells in non-severe SARS-CoV-2 infection. A single record per CDR3 protein comes from TCRdb applying MiXCR to the 5' RACE reads. The sample holds 70,000 to 95,000 distinct CDR3 sequences, about 11% seen once. Sequencing was done on a sample of whole blood. The receptors were gathered from an adult who was a healthcare worker with PCR-confirmed SARS-CoV-2 infection or an uninfected control (not recorded which). CDR3s include the opening cysteine and the closing phenylalanine or tryptophan. The D gene is left open where the match is weak. Size values are once, few and many counts, or a class for expanded clones, and some rows have none.

d_call	clone_size	j_call	v_call	cdr3_nt	cdr3_aa
-	many	TRBJ2-1	TRBV6-2/TRBV6-3	TGTGCCAGCAGTTACTCGACACATGAGCAGTTCTTC	CASSYSTHEQFF
-	-	TRBJ2-7	TRBV10-2	TGCGCCAGCAGTGGCACGGGGCTCGACGAGCAGTACTTC	CASSGTGLDEQYF
-	few	TRBJ2-6	TRBV6-2/TRBV6-3	TGTGCCAGCAGCCCCTTCCAGCGTGGGGCCAACGTCCTGACTTTC	CASSPFQRGANVLTF
-	-	TRBJ1-2	TRBV15	TGTGCCACCAGCAGTCGGCAGGAGGGCAACTATGGCTACACCTTC	CATSSRQEGNYGYTF
TRBD2	many	TRBJ2-1	TRBV7-8	TGTGCCAGCAGCTTATATAGACTAGCGGGGGGCTATGAGCAGTTCTTC	CASSLYRLAGGYEQFF
TRBD2	-	TRBJ2-5	TRBV6-1	TGTGCCAGCAGTGAAGCCCTAGCGGGGGGGTACGGGACCCAGTACTTC	CASSEALAGGYGTQYF
-	few	TRBJ2-1	TRBV20-1	TGCAGTGCTAGAGACGACAGGAGCTCCTACAATGAGCAGTTCTTC	CSARDDRSSYNEQFF
-	many	TRBJ2-7	TRBV28	TGTGCCAGCAGTTCCTCGGGAGACGAGCAGTACTTC	CASSSSGDEQYF
TRBD1	few	TRBJ2-3	TRBV3-1	TGTGCCAGCAGCCAAGACAGGGGGCTCGCAGATACGCAGTATTTT	CASSQDRGLADTQYF
-	-	TRBJ2-7	TRBV29-1	TGCAGCGTTGGTGCTTTATTTTACGAGCAGTACTTC	CSVGALFYEQYF
-	many	TRBJ2-7	TRBV27	TGTGCCAGCAGCCACCGGGCCTTCGAACCCCACGAGCAGTACTTC	CASSHRAFEPHEQYF
TRBD2	few	TRBJ2-3	TRBV5-1	TGCGCCAGCAGTTCGGGACTAGCGGGGGGCACAGATACGCAGTATTTT	CASSSGLAGGTDTQYF
-	-	TRBJ1-1	TRBV7-9	TGTGTCAGCATCCCGTCGTCGAACACTGAAGCTTTCTTT	CVSIPSSNTEAFF
-	-	TRBJ2-7	TRBV1	TGCACCAGCAGCCATGAACTAGCGGGCCCCATCTCCTACGAGCAGTACTTC	CTSSHELAGPISYEQYF
-	many	TRBJ1-1	TRBV6-6	TGTGCCAGCAGTTACTCGGTGGGCAGGGGGAACACTGAAGCTTTCTTT	CASSYSVGRGNTEAFF
-	few	TRBJ1-3	TRBV6-5	TGTGCCAGCAGTTATACAGGGCTCTCTGGAAACACCATATATTTT	CASSYTGLSGNTIYF
-	few	TRBJ2-3	TRBV24-1	TGTGCCACCAGTGACTCAGCGGTTACTAGCACAGATACGCAGTATTTT	CATSDSAVTSTDTQYF
-	-	TRBJ2-3	TRBV7-2	TGTGCCAGCAGCCTCCCGGGCCCCCCGAGGACAGATACGCAGTATTTT	CASSLPGPPRTDTQYF
TRBD2	-	TRBJ2-3	TRBV6-1	TGTGCCAGCAGTCCCCCGGGACTAGCGGGGACCCCAGGAGATACGCAGTATTTT	CASSPPGLAGTPGDTQYF
-	few	TRBJ1-1	TRBV7-9	TGTGCCAGCAGCCTCCGGCCTGGCACTGAAGCTTTCTTT	CASSLRPGTEAFF
-	many	TRBJ2-1	TRBV7-2	TGTGCCAGCAGCTTAGTTCATCTGAATGAGCAGTTCTTC	CASSLVHLNEQFF
TRBD1	few	TRBJ2-1	TRBV6-1	TGTGCCAGCAGGGGACCGGGACAGGTTCCCTACAATGAGCAGTTCTTC	CASRGPGQVPYNEQFF
-	many	TRBJ2-1	TRBV5-1	TGCGCCAGCAGCTTTCGGACAGACCGGGTAAAGCAGTTCTTC	CASSFRTDRVKQFF
-	many	TRBJ2-5	TRBV6-2/TRBV6-3	TGTGCCAGCAGTTCCCATACAACAGCCCAAGAGACCCAGTACTTC	CASSSHTTAQETQYF
TRBD2	few	TRBJ2-7	TRBV6-2/TRBV6-3	TGTGCCAGCAGCCCACTAGCGGGGGGAACCTACGAGCAGTACTTC	CASSPLAGGTYEQYF
TRBD1	many	TRBJ1-4	TRBV27	TGTGCCAGCAGTCGCTCGGACAGGGGGCTTGAAAAACTGTTTTTT	CASSRSDRGLEKLFF
TRBD2	-	TRBJ2-3	TRBV11-2	TGTGCCAGCAGCGCTCAAATCTCGGGGGGGATCACAGATACGCAGTATTTT	CASSAQISGGITDTQYF
TRBD1	-	TRBJ2-7	TRBV20-1	TGCAGTGCTGGGACAGGGACCCACGAGCAGTACTTC	CSAGTGTHEQYF
-	-	TRBJ2-5	TRBV4-1	TGCGCCAGCAGCCGGTACACAGGGTACCAAGAGACCCAGTACTTC	CASSRYTGYQETQYF
-	many	TRBJ2-4	TRBV13	TGTGCCAGCAGCTTACGATCCGGGACCGTAGCCAAAAACATTCAGTACTTC	CASSLRSGTVAKNIQYF
-	many	TRBJ2-2	TRBV9	TGTGCCAGCAGCGTAGCTGGGAGCAACACCGGGGAGCTGTTTTTT	CASSVAGSNTGELFF
TRBD1	once	TRBJ2-1	TRBV5-4	TGTGCCAGCAGCTCAGGGGGCGGGCAGTTCTTC	CASSSGGGQFF
-	-	TRBJ2-6	TRBV9	TGTGCCAGCAGACGTGGGGCCAACGTCCTGACTTTC	CASRRGANVLTF
TRBD1	few	TRBJ2-3	TRBV9	TGTGCCAGCAGCGTACGCTGGACAGGGGGAACGGATACGCAGTATTTT	CASSVRWTGGTDTQYF
-	few	TRBJ2-1	TRBV5-1	TGCGCCAGCTCAGGTGAAGGGGCGGGAACCTACAATGAGCAGTTCTTC	CASSGEGAGTYNEQFF
-	-	TRBJ1-2	TRBV7-2	TGTGCCAGCAGCTTAAGGGTCAGGGAGGGTCCCCACTACTATGGCTACACCTTC	CASSLRVREGPHYYGYTF
-	many	TRBJ1-2	TRBV12-5	TGTGCTAGTGGTTTGCCCCCCGACAGGCGGAGTGGCTACACCTTC	CASGLPPDRRSGYTF
TRBD2	-	TRBJ2-1	TRBV3-1	TGTGCCAGCAGCCAGGACCCTAGCGGGGGGCCCTACAATGAGCAGTTCTTC	CASSQDPSGGPYNEQFF
-	few	TRBJ1-1	TRBV7-8	TGTGCCAGCAGCTTAGCGAAGAACACTGAAGCTTTCTTT	CASSLAKNTEAFF
-	many	TRBJ1-2	TRBV10-2	TGCGCCACCCAAGCGGTTGGCTACACCTTC	CATQAVGYTF
-	few	TRBJ1-1	TRBV2	TGTGCCAGCAGTGCGACAGGTGCTGAAGCTTTCTTT	CASSATGAEAFF
-	-	TRBJ1-6	TRBV11-2	TGTGCCAGCAGCTTAGTACAGGGTTTGTTGTCCTTCTCACCCCTCCACTTT	CASSLVQGLLSFSPLHF
TRBD1	few	TRBJ1-5	TRBV7-3	TGTGCCAGCAGCAGGGGGCCAAATCAGCCCCAGCATTTT	CASSRGPNQPQHF
TRBD2	-	TRBJ2-4	TRBV4-1	TGCGCCAGCAGCCCGCTAGCGGGGGGAAACCTAGCCAAAAACATTCAGTACTTC	CASSPLAGGNLAKNIQYF
-	many	TRBJ2-5	TRBV5-1	TGCGCCAGCAGCTTTGGGGGGCCGGAGACCCAGTACTTC	CASSFGGPETQYF
TRBD1	many	TRBJ1-1	TRBV20-1	TGCAGTGCTAGAGTAGGACAGGGGAGCACTGAAGCTTTCTTT	CSARVGQGSTEAFF
-	few	TRBJ1-6	TRBV6-1	TGTGCCAGCAGTGAAGCAAGACAGTTCTCCTTGGGTTCACCCCTCCACTTT	CASSEARQFSLGSPLHF